This TCR beta chain was observed in a study of shared clonotypes between healthy human individuals. Study-level points and caveats: Clonotype sharing among donors was expected to depend on sequencing depth. Collection of samples was limited to blood; tissue repertoires likely differ. A reduction in generation probabilities was seen for non-shared clonotypes relative to those shared by all four donors.

This clone came up once. What it binds is unknown. In germline, CDR1 is MNHEY, CDR2 SVGAGI. This CDR3 comprises 15 residues. Trimming removed 0 bases at V and 0 bases at J, with 9 bases between. Genomic DNA of each subset was evenly split across several immunoSEQ plates. Data came from immunoSEQ multiplex PCR; TCRdb stores just in-frame clones and leaves some out. This sample has over a million clones, with around 78% found just once. The chain joins TRBV6-5 to TRBJ2-7; D could derive from TRBD1 or TRBD2 (5 bases each). The sequence came from a man aged 18-30 years in good health. Some clones in this sample may be carry-over from other donors' samples. Sequencing was done on a sample of memory CD4+ T cells from PBMCs. The subset here: CD45RA-negative fraction. In nucleotides, the CDR3 is TGTGCCAGCAGTTACTCGAGAGGGGACTCCTACGAGCAGTACTTC. This sequence encodes CASSYSRGDSYEQYF.